One sample yielded the 5 T cell receptor beta chains listed below, sequenced in a study of PD-1 blockade in classical Hodgkin lymphoma. Regarding time point: cycle 4 day 1 (C4D1), after 6 weeks of nivolumab. All patients relapsed after autologous stem cell transplantation, and brentuximab vedotin exposure varied. This table comes from immunoSEQ multiplex PCR, and its TCRdb copy is limited to in-frame clones, with some not included. The sample yields more than 40,000 clones, roughly 69% seen once. The starting material was peripheral blood mononuclear cells (PBMCs), obtained before the fourth cycle of nivolumab. Receptors were obtained from a human donor with classical Hodgkin lymphoma.

This clone was detected only once. The gene calls are TRBV11-2 and TRBJ2-7; D possibly corresponds to TRBD1 (5 bases). V shed 1 base and J shed 3 bases, with 10 bases lying between them. The V gene's germline CDR1 is SGHAT and CDR2 FQNNGV. This CDR3 spans 14 amino acids. This chain's CDR3 is CASSLGAGNYEQYF. The CDR3, as DNA: TGTGCCAGCAGCTTAGGGGCAGGGAACTACGAGCAGTACTTC.

The V and J genes are TRBV7-9 and TRBJ1-5, with D uncertain. V dropped 4 bases and J dropped 8 bases, with 9 bases sitting between them. This CDR3 has 12 residues. CDR1 and CDR2 from the germline V gene are SEHNR and FQNEAQ (reference sequence). The CDR3 sequence: CASSSMGEPQHF. CDR3 DNA sequence: TGTGCCAGCAGCTCGATGGGAGAGCCCCAGCATTTT.

In its sample, this clone ranks as medium-sized. The genes are TRBV5-1 and TRBJ2-5; D is tentatively TRBD1 or TRBD2 (6 bases each). Germline V gene sequence: CDR1 SGHRS, CDR2 YFSETQ. The CDR3 length is 12 residues. Trimming pared 6 bases from V and 5 bases from J, leaving 11 bases between. DNA for the CDR3: TGCGCCAGCAAGGGGGGCAGGGAGACCCAGTACTTC. The encoded protein is CASKGGRETQYF.

The V gene is TRBV4-2, the J gene TRBJ1-2; no definite D call. With 2 bases removed from V and 2 bases from J, the gap between germline ends came to 9 bases. This CDR3 has 14 amino acids. Germline V gene sequence: CDR1 LGHNA, CDR2 YNFKEQ. In DNA, the CDR3 is TGTGCCAGCAGCCAAATCCGTATGAACTATGGCTACACCTTC. Its translation: CASSQIRMNYGYTF.

The rearrangement links TRBV10-3 to TRBJ2-7; TRBD1 matches at 8 bases. The CDR3 loop spans 19 amino acids. The trim removed 5 bases at V and 4 bases at J, leaving 22 bases unmatched. Looked up from germline, CDR1 is ENHRY and CDR2 is SYGVKD. The CDR3 region is CAISPDSEDRDVDGYEQYF. In DNA form, the CDR3 reads TGTGCCATCAGTCCGGACTCGGAGGACAGGGACGTCGATGGGTACGAGCAGTACTTC.